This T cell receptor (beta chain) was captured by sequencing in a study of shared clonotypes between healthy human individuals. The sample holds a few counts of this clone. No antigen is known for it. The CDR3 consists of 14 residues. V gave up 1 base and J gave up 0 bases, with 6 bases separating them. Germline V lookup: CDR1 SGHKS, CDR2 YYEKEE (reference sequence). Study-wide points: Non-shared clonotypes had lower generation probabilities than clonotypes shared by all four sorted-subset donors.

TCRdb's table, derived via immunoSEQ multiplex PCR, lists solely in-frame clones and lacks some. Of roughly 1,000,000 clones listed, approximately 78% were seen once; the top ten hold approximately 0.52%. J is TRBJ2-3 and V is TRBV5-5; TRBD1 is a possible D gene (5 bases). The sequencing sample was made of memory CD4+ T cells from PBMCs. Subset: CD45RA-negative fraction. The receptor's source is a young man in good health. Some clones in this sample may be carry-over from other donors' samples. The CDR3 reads CASSLRQSTDTQYF. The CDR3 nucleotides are TGTGCCAGCAGCTTGAGACAGAGCACAGATACGCAGTATTTT. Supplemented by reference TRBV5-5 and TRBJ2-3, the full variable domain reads DAGVTQSPTHLIKTRGQQVTLRCSPISGHKSVSWYQQVLGQGPQFIFQYYEKEERGRGNFPDRFSARQFPNYSSELNVNALLLGDSALYLCASSLRQSTDTQYFGPGTRLTVL.